These 32 T cell receptor beta chains share one sample of origin, sequenced in a study of Ad26.COV2.S vaccination and SARS-CoV-2 variants (dated by TCRdb to 2020 to 2022). Library preparation employed the immunoSEQ multiplex PCR assay. TCRdb retrieved this table from immuneACCESS and kept in-frame rearrangements only. Not all clones are present; in checked studies, unresolved V genes account for under half, and no reason is known for the remainder. Recorded for this sample are about 350,000 clones; just over 90% of them occurred a single time. In total, the top ten clones hold 3.9% of the sample. In the paper's terms, the time point label means: individuals recovered from natural SARS-CoV-2 infection. Sequencing used peripheral blood, obtained after recovery from COVID-19. Source of these receptors: a human donor who had recovered from COVID-19.

The V gene is TRBV10-3, the J gene TRBJ1-6; D call uncertain. CDR3 length equals 15 residues. The V gene's germline CDR1 is ENHRY and CDR2 SYGVKD. V was clipped by 4 bases and J by 2 bases, with 9 bases between them. CDR3 sequence: CAISAQVAYNSPLHF. CDR3 in DNA: TGTGCCATCAGTGCTCAGGTGGCCTATAATTCACCCCTCCACTTT.

The CDR3 DNA reads TGTGCCACCAGCCTTCGAACGGACGGAAAAAACATTCAGTACTTC. Translation gives CATSLRTDGKNIQYF. The chain uses TRBV24-1 and TRBJ2-4; D is ambiguous. The V end lost 7 bases, the J end lost 4 bases, and 16 bases lay between the germline ends. Germline V gives CDR1 KGHDR, CDR2 SFDVKD. The CDR3 runs 15 residues.

V and J are TRBV6-4 and TRBJ1-1; TRBD1 matches 8 bases. The CDR3 is 14 residues long. The germline gives CDR1 MRHNA, CDR2 SNTAGT. The J segment lost 3 bases and the V segment lost 4 bases, leaving 4 bases of the junction unmatched. The DNA for the CDR3 is TGTGCCAGCAGTGTACGACAGGGGCACACTGAAGCTTTCTTT. Its translation: CASSVRQGHTEAFF.

V usage is TRBV19 and J usage is TRBJ1-5; 9 nucleotides match TRBD1. With 6 bases clipped from V and 6 bases from J, the junction kept 3 bases outside the gene matches. Looked up from germline, CDR1 is LNHDA and CDR2 is SQIVND (reference sequence). The CDR3 loop spans 13 amino acids. The CDR3: CASRLTGGQPQHF. Here the CDR3 DNA reads TGTGCCAGTAGGCTGACAGGGGGTCAGCCCCAGCATTTT.

The genes are TRBV29-1 and TRBJ2-3; unclear D gene. The CDR3 contains 12 residues. The germline CDR1 and CDR2 sequences are SQVTM and ANQGSEA. V was shortened by 2 bases and J by 3 bases, with 6 bases between the two germline ends. CDR3 bases: TGCAGCGTTGAAAGTGGAACAGATACGCAGTATTTT. It encodes CSVESGTDTQYF.

The chain employs TRBV5-1 and TRBJ1-6, with D perhaps matching TRBD1 (5 bases). The CDR3 extends over 15 amino acids. V lost 6 bases and J lost 8, with 18 bases in between. Germline V CDR1 and CDR2: SGHRS, YFSETQ. The CDR3 reads CASTILGPRDSPLHF. CDR3 DNA: TGCGCCAGCACGATCTTGGGACCGCGAGATTCACCCCTCCACTTT.

This clone was seen a single time. The chain employs TRBV3-1 (or the pseudogene TRBV3-2) and TRBJ2-3; 7 bases fit TRBD2. Unmatched junction bases numbered 16, after V lost 4 bases and J lost 3 bases. The germline V gene has CDR1 LGHDT and CDR2 YNNKEL (reference sequence). This CDR3 contains 18 residues. Here the CDR3 DNA reads TGTGCCAGCAGCCCTCGGCCTGGGGTGGGGGGGGATACAGATACGCAGTATTTT. Amino acid sequence: CASSPRPGVGGDTDTQYF.

This chain connects TRBV10-2 to TRBJ2-7; D is ambiguous. Germline CDR1 WSHSY, CDR2 SAAADI. Trimming took 2 bases from V and 2 from J, leaving 7 bases between them. The CDR3 is made up of 13 amino acids. The CDR3 is CASSEGPPYEQYF. CDR3 DNA: TGCGCCAGCAGTGAGGGCCCCCCCTACGAGCAGTACTTC.

This clone is a singleton in its sample. The chain has TRBV4-1 and TRBJ2-1; no clear D gene. This CDR3 comprises 13 residues. Germline CDR1 reads MGHRA; CDR2 reads YSYEKL. The V gene lost 1 base and the J gene lost 8 bases, with 9 bases spanning the gap. CDR3 amino acids: CASSQVRRDEQFF. For the CDR3, the DNA is TGCGCCAGCAGCCAAGTTAGACGGGATGAGCAGTTCTTC.

The chain has TRBV19 and TRBJ1-2; perhaps TRBD1 as D (6 bases). CDR1 and CDR2 (germline): LNHDA, SQIVND (reference sequence). This CDR3 spans 13 amino acids. The ends were cut back, 6 bases at V and 6 bases at J, with 14 bases in the middle. The CDR3 bases are TGTGCCAGTAGGAGGCAGGGGAGGGATGGCTACACCTTC. Protein sequence: CASRRQGRDGYTF.

The chain is built from TRBV2 and TRBJ2-3, with D unclear. The V gene's germline CDR1 is SNHLY and CDR2 FYNNEI. Trimming left V 5 bases short and J 4 bases short, with 16 bases between. CDR3 size: 15 residues. The CDR3 protein is CASSYLEQLPDTQYF. The CDR3 DNA reads as TGTGCCAGCAGTTACCTTGAGCAGCTGCCAGATACGCAGTATTTT.

V and J are TRBV9 and TRBJ1-1; perhaps TRBD1 as D (5 bases). V shed 4 bases and J shed 2 bases, with 21 bases lying between them. The CDR3 contains 17 residues. Per the germline V gene, CDR1 is SGDLS and CDR2 is YYNGEE. The CDR3 spells CASSPDVRGRPNTEAFF. CDR3 sequence (DNA): TGTGCCAGCAGCCCAGACGTGAGGGGACGGCCAAACACTGAAGCTTTCTTT.

The genes are TRBV6-6 and TRBJ1-1, with no clear D. The CDR3 has 13 residues. CDR1 is MNHNY, CDR2 SVGAGI, per germline (reference sequence). Trimming cost V 4 bases and J 4 bases, with 10 bases left between them. The CDR3 nucleotides are TGTGCCAGCAGTTCCCCCCCCGGCACTGAAGCTTTCTTT. Protein: CASSSPPGTEAFF.

This chain connects TRBV6-2 or TRBV6-3 to TRBJ2-7, with no clear D. The V end was cut by 0 bases, the J end by 1 base, with 10 bases between. This CDR3 is built from 15 residues. Germline values: CDR1 MNHEY, CDR2 SVGEGT. CDR3 in amino acids: CASSYSSTASYEQYF. The CDR3 nucleotides read TGTGCCAGCAGTTACTCGAGTACAGCATCCTACGAGCAGTACTTC.

The V and J genes are TRBV24-1 and TRBJ2-2; 7 nucleotides align to TRBD2. CDR1 is KGHDR, CDR2 SFDVKD, per germline. This CDR3 has 14 residues. Trimming cost V 7 bases and J 2 bases; bases outside gene matches: 3. CDR3 in amino acids: CATRAGENTGELFF. The DNA of the CDR3 is TGTGCCACCAGGGCGGGGGAAAACACCGGGGAGCTGTTTTTT.

V gene TRBV18 combines with J gene TRBJ1-5; no definite D call. Germline CDR1 is KGHSH and CDR2 is LQKENI. V was shortened by 8 bases and J by 7 bases, with 30 bases between the two germline ends. The CDR3 contains 18 residues. This chain's CDR3 is CASPSPLIGHVVRQPQHF. The DNA for the CDR3 is TGTGCCAGCCCCTCACCGCTTATTGGTCACGTAGTGAGGCAGCCCCAGCATTTT.

The V gene is TRBV29-1, the J gene TRBJ2-3, with D possibly called TRBD1 or TRBD2 (5 bases each). V was shortened by 3 bases and J by 7 bases, with 11 bases between the two germline ends. The germline V gene has CDR1 SQVTM and CDR2 ANQGSEA. This CDR3 has 12 residues. The chain's CDR3 is CSVDSGTYTQYF. For the CDR3, the DNA is TGCAGCGTTGACTCCGGGACCTATACGCAGTATTTT.

The V gene is TRBV5-1, the J gene TRBJ2-5; D might be TRBD1 (6 bases). CDR3 length equals 16 residues. The germline gives CDR1 SGHRS, CDR2 YFSETQ. Trimming shortened V by 5 bases and J by 2 bases, and 19 bases separated the two germline ends. This CDR3 reads CASSFRKGGVQETQYF. The CDR3 coding sequence is TGCGCCAGCAGTTTTCGCAAAGGGGGAGTTCAAGAGACCCAGTACTTC.

This chain links TRBV21-1 with TRBJ1-6. TRBV21-1 counts as a pseudogene. This CDR3 region has 19 residues. The CDR3 spells CASSKNSGEARNVGSPLHF. CDR3 DNA: TGTGCCAGCAGCAAGAACTCGGGAGAAGCCAGAAACGTTGGTTCACCCCTCCACTTT.

V is TRBV7-3 and J is TRBJ2-1; 10 nucleotides line up with TRBD2. The CDR3 is 16 amino acids. Per the germline V gene, CDR1 is SGHTA and CDR2 is FQGTGA. Trimming at V came to 5 bases and at J to 4 bases, leaving 8 bases not matched to a gene. In nucleotides, the CDR3 is TGTGCCAGCAGCGCTTCTAGCGGGGGCCCTTACAATGAGCAGTTCTTC. As protein: CASSASSGGPYNEQFF.

The chain is built from TRBV5-6 and TRBJ1-2; possibly TRBD1 for D (5 bases). The CDR3 loop spans 14 amino acids. The germline V and J ends were trimmed by 4 bases and 4 bases, with 14 bases remaining between them. Germline V gives CDR1 SGHDT, CDR2 YYEEEE. This CDR3 is CASSPGGEIYGYTF. CDR3 nucleotide sequence: TGTGCCAGCAGCCCCGGGGGGGAAATCTATGGCTACACCTTC.

The sample holds one count of this clone. This chain joins TRBV19 and TRBJ2-6; a weak D match, TRBD1 (6 bases). This CDR3 region has 18 residues. Trimming took off 4 bases at V and 1 base at J, with 17 bases between the two ends. Germline CDR1 reads LNHDA; CDR2 reads SQIVND (reference sequence). The CDR3 region has the DNA TGTGCCAGTAGTACGAGCCTGACAGGTCGGTCTGGGGCCAACGTCCTGACTTTC. Amino acid sequence: CASSTSLTGRSGANVLTF.

The chain links TRBV6-1 to TRBJ2-7; weak D call: TRBD2 (5 bases). This CDR3 is 16 amino acids long. In germline, CDR1 is MNHNS, CDR2 SASEGT. The V end lost 0 bases, the J end lost 4 bases, and 16 bases lay between the germline ends. CDR3: CASSEALDAGQYEQYF. The CDR3 DNA reads as TGTGCCAGCAGTGAAGCCCTTGATGCGGGTCAGTACGAGCAGTACTTC.

This clone was seen once. The chain recombines TRBV27 with TRBJ1-3; D is possibly TRBD1 (5 bases). This CDR3 spans 16 amino acids. V was clipped by 6 bases and J by 0 bases, with 15 bases between them. Germline CDR1 reads MNHEY; CDR2 reads SMNVEV (reference sequence). The CDR3 DNA is TGTGCCAGCAGATCTGGGGGAGGAAGCTCTGGAAACACCATATATTTT. Translating it yields CASRSGGGSSGNTIYF.

This clone was seen only once. The chain carries TRBV6-6 and TRBJ2-7; D gene uncertain. Deletions cut 1 base from V and 2 bases from J, with 6 bases between. CDR1 and CDR2 (germline): MNHNY, SVGAGI (reference sequence). This CDR3 region has 13 residues. This chain's CDR3 is CASSYLVAYEQYF. CDR3 in DNA: TGTGCCAGCAGTTACTTAGTGGCCTACGAGCAGTACTTC.

A single count supports this clone. Other DNA sequences in the sample encode the same CDR3. The chain has TRBV5-1 and TRBJ2-3; 8 bases agree with TRBD1. Germline V CDR1 and CDR2: SGHRS, YFSETQ. The CDR3 is 16 amino acids. Trimming took 0 bases from V and 3 from J; bases not matched to a gene: 6. In DNA form, the CDR3 reads TGCGCCAGCAGCTTGGGGGCAGGGGGCGGGACAGATACGCAGTATTTT. Translated, it gives CASSLGAGGGTDTQYF.

This rearrangement joins TRBV6-4 to TRBJ1-3, with D unclear. V lost 10 bases to trimming and J lost 0 bases, with 10 bases between them. Germline loops: CDR1 MRHNA, CDR2 SNTAGT. The CDR3 sequence is 13 residues long. The CDR3 region has the DNA TGTGCCACCGCCGGGGTCTCTGGAAACACCATATATTTT. Encoded protein: CATAGVSGNTIYF.

This chain joins TRBV19 and TRBJ2-7; 7 bases align to TRBD1. The germline V gene encodes CDR1 LNHDA and CDR2 SQIVND (reference sequence). The CDR3 loop spans 14 amino acids. Trimming cost V 1 base and J 3 bases; bases outside gene matches: 3. CDR3 DNA sequence: TGTGCCAGTAGTATAGGGACAGGCTACTACGAGCAGTACTTC. This gives the protein CASSIGTGYYEQYF.

V gene TRBV5-8 combines with J gene TRBJ1-2; possible D gene TRBD1, 5 bases. In germline, CDR1 is SGHTS, CDR2 YDEGEE. V was cut by 8 bases and J by 0 bases, with 20 bases left in between. The CDR3 is 16 amino acids. As DNA, the CDR3 is TGTGCCAGGACAGTGTACAGCAGCATAGCTAACTATGGCTACACCTTC. Its translation is CARTVYSSIANYGYTF.

The chain has TRBV6-6 and TRBJ2-7, with D hard to call. CDR1 MNHNY and CDR2 SVGAGI come from the germline V gene (reference sequence). This CDR3 contains 13 residues. Trimming removed 1 base at V and 0 bases at J, with 4 bases between. CDR3 sequence: CASSYFSSYEQYF. The CDR3 nucleotides are TGTGCCAGCAGTTACTTCAGCTCCTACGAGCAGTACTTC.

The chain combines TRBV10-3 with TRBJ1-6; 9 bases are shared with TRBD1. After removal of 4 bases from V and 4 bases from J, the junction contained 8 bases not matched to a gene. Germline V gene sequence: CDR1 ENHRY, CDR2 SYGVKD. The CDR3 length is 17 residues. The CDR3: CAISVTGTGNYNSPLHF. The CDR3 coding sequence is TGTGCCATCAGTGTAACCGGGACAGGGAATTATAATTCACCCCTCCACTTT.

The chain has TRBV5-1 and TRBJ2-5; no reliable D call. The CDR3 is made up of 14 amino acids. Trimming took 4 bases from V and 5 from J, leaving 15 bases between them. Germline values: CDR1 SGHRS, CDR2 YFSETQ. The CDR3, as DNA: TGCGCCAGCAGCAACACAGTGGGGATGGAGACCCAGTACTTC. Amino acid sequence: CASSNTVGMETQYF.